Following are 20 T cell receptor beta chains from one sample sequenced in a study of beta chain features in type 1 diabetes. Whole-study findings and limits: Researchers report that Type 1 diabetes patients had moderately but significantly shorter TCRB CDR3s across all four CD4+ subsets.

Isolated RNA was reverse transcribed in full, so expressed TCRB transcripts were sequenced. Sequenced by immunoSEQ multiplex PCR; TCRdb stores in-frame clones only, minus some. The sample consists of around 260,000 clones, 24% of them appearing once. No antigen has been assigned to these receptors. The sequencing input was naive CD4+ T cells from blood. Receptors originate from a woman in her twenties or thirties with type 1 diabetes.

Details on this clone: This same CDR3 is encoded by further DNA sequences in the sample. The CDR3: CASSPDRNYGYTF. In DNA form, the CDR3 reads TGTGCCAGCAGCCCCGACAGAAACTATGGCTACACCTTC. V is TRBV7-9 and J is TRBJ1-2, with D maybe TRBD1 (5 bases). The germline CDR1 and CDR2 sequences are SEHNR and FQNEAQ (reference sequence). The CDR3 loop spans 13 amino acids. The ends were cut back, 5 bases at V and 2 bases at J, with 9 bases in the middle.

J is TRBJ2-4 and V is TRBV28; D not certain. The ends were cut back, 2 bases at V and 4 bases at J, with 3 bases in the middle. The CDR3 has 12 residues. Germline-derived CDR1 and CDR2 are MDHEN and SYDVKM. The CDR3 DNA sequence: TGTGCCAGCAGTTTACCTAAAAACATTCAGTACTTC. It translates to CASSLPKNIQYF.

As DNA, the CDR3 is TGTGCCAGCAGTTTACCCCAGGGCAGCACAGATACGCAGTATTTT. This translates into CASSLPQGSTDTQYF. The rearrangement joins TRBV28 to TRBJ2-3, with D possibly matching TRBD1 (5 bases). With 2 bases removed from V and 0 bases from J, the gap between germline ends came to 9 bases. In germline, CDR1 is MDHEN, CDR2 SYDVKM. The CDR3 spans 15 residues.

V usage is TRBV29-1 and J usage is TRBJ2-5, with 10 bases identical to TRBD1. V shed 6 bases, J shed 8 bases, and the junction held 9 bases outside the gene matches. The CDR3 totals 13 residues. Germline V gene sequence: CDR1 SQVTM, CDR2 ANQGSEA. The CDR3 region has the DNA TGCAGCGTGGCTCCCGGGACAGGGGAAACCCAGTACTTC. Residues: CSVAPGTGETQYF. The full variable domain, its missing parts supplied by reference TRBV29-1 and TRBJ2-5, is SAVISQKPSRDICQRGTSLTIQCQVDSQVTMMFWYRQQPGQSLTLIATANQGSEATYESGFVIDKFPISRPNLTFSTLTVSNMSPEDSSIYLCSVAPGTGETQYFGPGTRLLVL.

This clone came up a few times. The J gene is TRBJ1-2, the V gene TRBV11-3; no definite D call. Germline V lookup: CDR1 SGHNT, CDR2 YENEEA. This CDR3 comprises 12 residues. Between the trimmed V and J ends, which lost 3 bases and 3 bases, there was a span of 5 bases. The CDR3 coding sequence is TGTGCCAGCAGCTTCCCAGACTATGGCTACACCTTC. This sequence encodes CASSFPDYGYTF.

This clone was seen more than once but under ten times. The rearrangement links TRBV29-1 to TRBJ1-2; TRBD1 matches at 10 bases. The CDR3 covers 12 residues. Germline values: CDR1 SQVTM, CDR2 ANQGSEA. After removal of 7 bases from V and 7 bases from J, the junction contained 6 bases not matched to a gene. In DNA form, the CDR3 reads TGCAGCGCCGCGACAGGGGGCGGTGGCTACACCTTC. It encodes CSAATGGGGYTF.

In this sample, this clone turned up a few times. The V gene is TRBV21-1, the J gene TRBJ2-3; the D call TRBD2 from the table was never checked on the DNA. TRBV21-1 is a listed pseudogene. CDR3 length equals 21 residues. DNA of the CDR3: TGTGCCAGCAGCAAAGACTGTGGCGGTCCCTCCTTTCTTTCTAGCACAGATACGCAGTATTTT. Translation: CASSKDCGGPSFLSSTDTQYF.

The chain recombines TRBV29-1 with TRBJ2-7; 7 bases align to TRBD1. Unmatched junction bases numbered 3, after V lost 7 bases and J lost 3 bases. Looked up from germline, CDR1 is SQVTM and CDR2 is ANQGSEA. The CDR3 extends over 11 amino acids. The chain's CDR3 is CSGGTDYEQYF. CDR3 bases: TGCAGCGGGGGGACAGACTACGAGCAGTACTTC.

This clone turned up a few times. The rearrangement joins TRBV29-1 to TRBJ1-1; TRBD1 aligns across 7 bases. CDR1 is SQVTM, CDR2 ANQGSEA, per germline. The CDR3 covers 13 residues. The V and J ends lost 6 bases and 7 bases, in that order; junction bases with no gene match: 11. Here the CDR3 reads CSVRGQPEIEAFF. CDR3 nucleotides: TGCAGCGTGAGGGGACAGCCAGAAATTGAAGCTTTCTTT.

The chain carries TRBV2 and TRBJ2-2; D perhaps matches TRBD2 (6 bases). The CDR3 extends over 14 amino acids. The germline gives CDR1 SNHLY, CDR2 FYNNEI. Trimming took 7 bases from V and 1 from J, leaving 10 bases between them. CDR3 protein: CASKVSGNTGELFF. For the CDR3, the DNA is TGTGCCAGCAAGGTTAGCGGGAACACCGGGGAGCTGTTTTTT.

A few counts support this clone. V gene TRBV11-2 combines with J gene TRBJ2-5; TRBD2 is a possible D gene (5 bases). V lost 0 bases, J lost 8 bases, and 16 bases lay in between. The CDR3 runs 15 residues. Germline V lookup: CDR1 SGHAT, CDR2 FQNNGV. As DNA, the CDR3 is TGTGCCAGCAGCTTAGATGGAGGACTCGATATAACCCAGTACTTC. It is translated as CASSLDGGLDITQYF.

This clone occurred a few times. The germline gene is not matched at one end of the junction; a read error may be the cause. The gene calls are TRBV7-7 and TRBJ2-1; TRBD2 matches 12 bases. This CDR3 spans 13 amino acids. Germline-derived CDR1 and CDR2 are SSHAT and FNYEAQ (reference sequence). CDR3 region: CASSPSGRVEQFF. In nucleotides, the CDR3 is TGTGCTAGCAGCCCTAGCGGGAGGGTTGAGCAGTTCTTC. Using reference TRBV7-7 and TRBJ2-1 for the parts outside the CDR3, the full variable domain is GAGVSQSPRYKVTKRGQDVTLRCDPISSHATLYWYQQALGQGPEFLTYFNYEAQPDKSGLPSDRFSAERPEGSISTLTIQRTEQRDSAMYRCASSPSGRVEQFFGPGTRLTVL.

This clone was observed a few times. The gene calls are TRBV5-1 and TRBJ2-1; D call uncertain. The CDR3 consists of 15 residues. Germline V CDR1 and CDR2: SGHRS, YFSETQ. The V gene lost 4 bases and the J gene lost 1 base, with 12 bases spanning the gap. DNA of the CDR3: TGCGCCAGCAGCCCGACCCGGGTTTCCTACAATGAGCAGTTCTTC. Its protein is CASSPTRVSYNEQFF.

This clone came up a few times. The CDR3 DNA is TGTGCCAGCAGCCAAGGACAGGGGGATACGCAGTATTTT. It yields the protein CASSQGQGDTQYF. This rearrangement joins TRBV4-2 to TRBJ2-3; 8 bases map to TRBD1. With V trimmed by 1 base and J by 6 bases, 0 bases remained unmatched. The CDR3 extends over 13 amino acids. Germline V CDR1 and CDR2: LGHNA, YNFKEQ.

The V and J genes are TRBV2 and TRBJ1-5; 7 bases map to TRBD1. J gave up 6 bases and V 5 bases, and 10 bases lay outside the gene matches. Germline-derived CDR1 and CDR2 are SNHLY and FYNNEI. The CDR3 runs to 15 residues. The CDR3 loop reads CASSPDRAGSQPQHF. The CDR3 region has the DNA TGTGCCAGCAGTCCAGACAGGGCTGGCAGTCAGCCCCAGCATTTT.

This clone was picked up a small number of times. This chain uses TRBV5-1 with TRBJ1-1; no reliable D call. Germline CDR1 is SGHRS and CDR2 is YFSETQ. The CDR3 runs 14 residues. Trimming removed 1 base from V and 2 bases from J, with 9 bases in between. The CDR3 here is CASSLNPGNTEAFF. In DNA form, the CDR3 reads TGCGCCAGCAGCTTGAATCCGGGAAACACTGAAGCTTTCTTT.

This clone was recorded a few times. This rearrangement joins TRBV5-4 to TRBJ1-2; D is ambiguous. V lost 0 bases and J 1 base, leaving 4 bases between the germline ends. The CDR3 covers 13 residues. Per germline, CDR1 SGHNT and CDR2 YYREEE (reference sequence). This chain's CDR3 is CASSLDGNYGYTF. DNA for the CDR3: TGTGCCAGCAGCTTGGACGGTAACTATGGCTACACCTTC. The full variable domain, rest sourced from reference TRBV5-4 and TRBJ1-2, is ETGVTQSPTHLIKTRGQQVTLRCSSQSGHNTVSWYQQALGQGPQFIFQYYREEENGRGNFPPRFSGLQFPNYSSELNVNALELDDSALYLCASSLDGNYGYTFGSGTRLTVV.

This rearrangement joins TRBV6-5 to TRBJ2-7; tentatively, D is TRBD1 (6 bases). V was trimmed by 6 bases and J by 2 bases, leaving 11 bases between them. Germline loops: CDR1 MNHEY, CDR2 SVGAGI. The CDR3 has 13 residues. The CDR3 DNA is TGTGCCAGCAGCCAAACAGGGACCTACGAGCAGTACTTC. It yields the protein CASSQTGTYEQYF.

In its sample, this clone was seen a few times. The chain carries TRBV30 and TRBJ1-5; the D gene is possibly TRBD1 (6 bases). The CDR3 sequence is 13 residues long. Germline loops: CDR1 GTSNPN, CDR2 SVGIG (reference sequence). Trimming took off 0 bases at V and 7 bases at J, with 10 bases between the two ends. The CDR3 nucleotides read TGTGCCTGGAGTGTAACAGGGTGGCAGCCCCAGCATTTT. It specifies CAWSVTGWQPQHF.

This clone was counted only a few times. The chain has TRBV2 and TRBJ2-1; D perhaps matches TRBD2 (6 bases). The CDR3 loop spans 16 amino acids. CDR1 is SNHLY, CDR2 FYNNEI, per germline. V was pared by 1 base and J by 1 base, with 11 bases between. The chain's CDR3 is CASSEEAGLSYNEQFF. The CDR3 DNA is TGTGCCAGCAGTGAAGAAGCGGGCCTATCCTACAATGAGCAGTTCTTC.